This TCR beta chain was identified during a study of beta chain features in type 1 diabetes (dated by TCRdb to 2016 to 2018). Study-level background: Mean age, gender distribution, total cell number and subset yield did not differ between patients and healthy donors. Across all samples, around 100 million sorted cells were examined, and cell number per subset correlated strongly with RNA yield. In the study, recently diagnosed type 1 diabetes patients and matched healthy donors were compared on the TCRB repertoires of their sorted circulating CD4+ T cell subsets. Regulatory and stem cell-like memory subsets were obtained from only 8 patients and about 8 healthy donors, while naive and central memory subsets were obtained from all 28 donors.

A word on this clone: Which antigen it targets is not known. No base quality information exists; no much larger clone differs at one position.

Each donor gave one peripheral blood draw, about 110 mL on average, collected into heparinised tubes. Naive, central memory, regulatory and stem cell-like memory CD4+ T cells were sorted on a BD FACSAria II using a panel including CD45RO, CCR7, CD25, CD127, CD95 and CD27. A purity above 95% was achieved for all sorted populations. PBMCs were isolated immediately by Lymphoprep density gradient centrifugation and stained directly without culture. To minimize batch effects, samples were stained and sorted in pairs, one healthy donor with one patient per experiment. Counted from cysteine to phenylalanine, this CDR3 has 16 amino acids. Of the read, only the CDR3 DNA is kept; its 48 bases are in frame from base 1. CDR1 and CDR2 are read off the germline V gene as SGHDT and YYEEEE. V loses 0 bases, J loses 0 bases, and the germline ends lie 12 bases apart. The entire amount of isolated RNA was reverse transcribed using the High Capacity cDNA Reverse Transcription Kit, so the sequenced TCRB transcripts were expressed ones. Naive, central memory and regulatory T cell samples underwent deep immunoSEQ sequencing, averaging about 3.57 million total reads per sample. After sorted cells were lysed in RLT buffer, RNA was extracted with DNase-treated RNeasy Micro or Mini kits, with the choice depending on cell number. To prevent cross-contamination, each cell subset was processed individually, whereas patient and healthy donor samples were processed jointly. TCRB sequences were amplified from cDNA with the immunoSEQ multiplex PCR, producing 87-bp fragments spanning the CDR3 region. Sequencing of the amplicons was done on the Illumina HiSeq platform. Concerning the study's data processing: Synthetic template baselines were used to correct PCR bias computationally, reads within Hamming distance 2 were collapsed together, and singletons that could not be merged were discarded. Reads were aligned against IMGT to assign V, D and J genes, CDR3 length and insertions or deletions at six rearrangement sites. Within each subset, clonotype counts were normalized to the number of sorted cells before true diversity and Gini coefficients were calculated with the tcR R package. The overlap coefficient, calculated on TCRB nucleotide sequences, was used to measure repertoire sharing. Drawn from immuneACCESS, this table holds only the in-frame rearrangements with V and J called that TCRdb kept. Clones are partly lost; checked studies trace under half to an unresolved V gene and leave the rest unexplained. The V and J calls and clone size come from that table; D and trimming were worked out from the DNA. The sample yields around 250,000 clones; about 25% were counted once. In total, the top ten clones hold under 5% of the sample.

General conclusions and limits of the study: Because cDNA was sequenced instead of genomic DNA, highly expressing activated cells could be over-represented, though the groups showed no difference in activation or CD3 levels. PCR may preferentially amplify shorter templates, but because patient and control samples were amplified and corrected together, any resulting skew would affect both groups equally. HLA sub-analyses involved small numbers of individuals, so any influence of HLA type on TCRB rearrangement remained unresolved. Naive, central memory and regulatory TCRB repertoires appeared to be more similar among patients than among healthy donors. In all four CD4+ subsets, TCRB CDR3 length was moderately but significantly shorter in type 1 diabetes patients. At VDJ recombination sites, patients with type 1 diabetes made fewer insertions and deleted more nucleotides, a pattern implying thymic rearrangement abnormalities.

This TCR was recovered from a young man in good health. The sample comprised central memory CD4+ T cells from blood. This receptor chain uses TRBV5-6 and TRBJ1-2, with the D gene uncertain. CDR3 protein: CASSLAGFPANYGYTF. In nucleotide form, the sequence is TGTGCCAGCAGCTTGGCTGGTTTTCCGGCTAACTATGGCTACACCTTC.